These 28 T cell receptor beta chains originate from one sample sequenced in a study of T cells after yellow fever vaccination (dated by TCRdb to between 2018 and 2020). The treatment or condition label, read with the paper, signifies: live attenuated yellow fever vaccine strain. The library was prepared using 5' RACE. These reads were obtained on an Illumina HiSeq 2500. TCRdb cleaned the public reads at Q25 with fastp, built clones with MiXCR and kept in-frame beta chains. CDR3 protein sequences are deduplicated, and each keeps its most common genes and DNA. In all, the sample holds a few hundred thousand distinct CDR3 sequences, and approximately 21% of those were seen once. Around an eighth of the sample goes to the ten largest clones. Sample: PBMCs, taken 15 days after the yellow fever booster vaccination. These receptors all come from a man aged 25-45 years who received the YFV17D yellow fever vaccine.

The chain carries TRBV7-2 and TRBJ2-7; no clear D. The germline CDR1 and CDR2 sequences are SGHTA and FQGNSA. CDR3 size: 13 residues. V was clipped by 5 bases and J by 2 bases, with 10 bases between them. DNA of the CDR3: TGTGCCAGCAGCCATCGGAATACCTACGAGCAGTACTTC. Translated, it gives CASSHRNTYEQYF.

Here the CDR3 reads CASSETTGLAQPQHF. For the CDR3, the DNA is TGTGCCAGCAGCGAAACGACAGGGCTGGCACAGCCCCAGCATTTT. The chain employs TRBV3-1 and TRBJ1-5, with TRBD1 matching over 7 bases. The V gene's germline CDR1 is LGHDT and CDR2 YNNKEL (reference sequence). The CDR3 extends over 15 amino acids. J lost 7 bases, V lost 5 bases, and 11 bases had no gene match. Together with reference TRBV3-1 and TRBJ1-5, the CDR3 gives the full variable domain: DTAVSQTPKYLVTQMGNDKSIKCEQNLGHDTMYWYKQDSKKFLKIMFSYNNKELIINETVPNRFSPKSPDKAHLNLHINSLELGDSAVYFCASSETTGLAQPQHFGDGTRLSIL.

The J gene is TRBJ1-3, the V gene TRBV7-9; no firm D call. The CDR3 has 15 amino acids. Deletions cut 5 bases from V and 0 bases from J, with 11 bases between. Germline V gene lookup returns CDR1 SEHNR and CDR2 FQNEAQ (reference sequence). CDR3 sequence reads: CASSPRQASGNTIYF. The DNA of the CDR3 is TGTGCCAGCAGCCCCCGACAAGCCTCTGGAAACACCATATATTTT.

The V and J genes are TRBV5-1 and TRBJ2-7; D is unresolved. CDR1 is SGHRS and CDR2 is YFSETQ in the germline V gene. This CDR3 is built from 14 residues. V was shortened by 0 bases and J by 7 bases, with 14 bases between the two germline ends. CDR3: CASSLDDTPWEQYF. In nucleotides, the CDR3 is TGCGCCAGCAGCTTGGACGACACCCCGTGGGAGCAGTACTTC.

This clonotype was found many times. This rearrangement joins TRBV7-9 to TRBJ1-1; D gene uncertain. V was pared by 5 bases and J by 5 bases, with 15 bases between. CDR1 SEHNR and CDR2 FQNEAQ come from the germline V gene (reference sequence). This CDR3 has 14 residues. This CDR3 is CASSPIGPYTEAFF. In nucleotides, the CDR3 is TGTGCCAGCAGCCCGATTGGGCCCTATACTGAAGCTTTCTTT.

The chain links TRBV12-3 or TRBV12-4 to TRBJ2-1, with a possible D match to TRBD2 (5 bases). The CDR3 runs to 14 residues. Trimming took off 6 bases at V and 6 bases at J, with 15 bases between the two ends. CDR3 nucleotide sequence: TGTGCCAGCAGCCAAGGCTACACTAGCAATGAGCAGTTCTTC. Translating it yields CASSQGYTSNEQFF.

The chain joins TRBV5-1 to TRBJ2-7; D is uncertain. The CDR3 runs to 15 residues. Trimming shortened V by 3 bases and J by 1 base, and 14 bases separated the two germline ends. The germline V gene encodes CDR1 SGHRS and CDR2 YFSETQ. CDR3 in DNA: TGCGCCAGCAGCTACGGATCGAGAGCTTCCTACGAGCAGTACTTC. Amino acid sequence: CASSYGSRASYEQYF. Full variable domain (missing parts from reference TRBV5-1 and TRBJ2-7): KAGVTQTPRYLIKTRGQQVTLSCSPISGHRSVSWYQQTPGQGLQFLFEYFSETQRNKGNFPGRFSGRQFSNSRSEMNVSTLELGDSALYLCASSYGSRASYEQYFGPGTRLTVT.

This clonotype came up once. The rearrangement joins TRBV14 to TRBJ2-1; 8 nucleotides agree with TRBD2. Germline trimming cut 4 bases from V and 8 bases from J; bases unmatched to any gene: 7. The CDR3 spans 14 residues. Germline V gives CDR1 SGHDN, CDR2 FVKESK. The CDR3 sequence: CASSPTGGLDEQFF. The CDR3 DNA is TGTGCCAGCAGCCCCACGGGGGGGCTGGATGAGCAGTTCTTC.

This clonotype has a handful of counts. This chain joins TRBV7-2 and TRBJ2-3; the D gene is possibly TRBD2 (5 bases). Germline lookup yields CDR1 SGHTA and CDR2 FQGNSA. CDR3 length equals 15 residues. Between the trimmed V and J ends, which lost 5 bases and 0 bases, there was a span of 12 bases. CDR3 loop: CASSPRVYSTDTQYF. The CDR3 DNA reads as TGTGCCAGCAGCCCGAGGGTCTACAGCACAGATACGCAGTATTTT.

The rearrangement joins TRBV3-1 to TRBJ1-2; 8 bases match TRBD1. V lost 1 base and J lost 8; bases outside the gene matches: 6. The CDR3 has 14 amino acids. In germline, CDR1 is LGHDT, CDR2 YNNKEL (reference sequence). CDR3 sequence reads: CASSQGTDRAGYTF. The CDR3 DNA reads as TGTGCCAGCAGCCAAGGAACGGACAGGGCGGGCTACACCTTC.

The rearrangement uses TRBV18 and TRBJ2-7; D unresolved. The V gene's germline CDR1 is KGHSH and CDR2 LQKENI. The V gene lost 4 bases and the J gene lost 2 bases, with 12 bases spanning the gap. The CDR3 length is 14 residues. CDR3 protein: CASSLSDWTYEQYF. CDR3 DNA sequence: TGTGCCAGCTCACTATCTGACTGGACCTACGAGCAGTACTTC.

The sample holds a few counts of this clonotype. Here the CDR3 reads CATSDLHGGSGELFF. Here the CDR3 DNA reads TGTGCCACCAGTGATTTGCACGGGGGTTCCGGGGAGCTGTTTTTT. V is TRBV24-1 and J is TRBJ2-2, with a weak D call TRBD2 (6 bases). CDR1 KGHDR and CDR2 SFDVKD come from the germline V gene. The CDR3 has 15 amino acids. V was trimmed by 0 bases and J by 6 bases, leaving 10 bases between them.

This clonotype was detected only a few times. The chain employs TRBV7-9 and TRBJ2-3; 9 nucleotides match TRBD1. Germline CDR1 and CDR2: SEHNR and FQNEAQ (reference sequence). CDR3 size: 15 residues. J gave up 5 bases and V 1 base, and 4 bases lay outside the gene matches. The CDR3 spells CASSLGTGEGDTQYF. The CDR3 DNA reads TGTGCCAGCAGCTTAGGGACAGGGGAAGGAGATACGCAGTATTTT.

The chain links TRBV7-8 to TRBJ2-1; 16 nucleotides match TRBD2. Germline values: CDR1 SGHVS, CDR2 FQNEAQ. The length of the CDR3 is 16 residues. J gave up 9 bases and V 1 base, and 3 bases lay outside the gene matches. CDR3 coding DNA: TGTGCCAGCAGCTTAGGGGGACTAGCGGGAGGGGGTGAGCAGTTCTTC. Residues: CASSLGGLAGGGEQFF.

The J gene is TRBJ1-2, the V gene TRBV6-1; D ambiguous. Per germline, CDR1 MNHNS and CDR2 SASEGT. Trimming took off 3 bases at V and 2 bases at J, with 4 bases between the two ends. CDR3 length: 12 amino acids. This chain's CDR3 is CASSEANYGYTF. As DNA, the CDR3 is TGTGCCAGCAGTGAGGCAAACTATGGCTACACCTTC.

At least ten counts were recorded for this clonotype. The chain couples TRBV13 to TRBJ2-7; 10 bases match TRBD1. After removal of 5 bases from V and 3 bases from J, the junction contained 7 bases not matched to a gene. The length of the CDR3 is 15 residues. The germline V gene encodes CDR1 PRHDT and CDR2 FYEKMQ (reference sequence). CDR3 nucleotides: TGTGCCAGCAGCCCGGGGACAGGGGCTGGCTACGAGCAGTACTTC. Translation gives CASSPGTGAGYEQYF.

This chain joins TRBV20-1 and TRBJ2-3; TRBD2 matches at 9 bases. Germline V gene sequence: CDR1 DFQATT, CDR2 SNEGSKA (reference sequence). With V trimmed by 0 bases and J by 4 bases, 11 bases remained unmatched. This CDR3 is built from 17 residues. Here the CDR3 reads CSARDPGGSGSPDTQYF. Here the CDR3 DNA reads TGCAGTGCTAGAGATCCGGGAGGTAGCGGGAGCCCAGATACGCAGTATTTT.

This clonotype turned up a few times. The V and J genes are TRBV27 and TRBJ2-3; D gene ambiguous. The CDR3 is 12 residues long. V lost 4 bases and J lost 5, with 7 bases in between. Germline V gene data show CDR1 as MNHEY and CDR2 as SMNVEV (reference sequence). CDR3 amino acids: CASSSRVDTQYF. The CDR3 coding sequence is TGTGCCAGCAGTTCAAGGGTAGATACGCAGTATTTT.

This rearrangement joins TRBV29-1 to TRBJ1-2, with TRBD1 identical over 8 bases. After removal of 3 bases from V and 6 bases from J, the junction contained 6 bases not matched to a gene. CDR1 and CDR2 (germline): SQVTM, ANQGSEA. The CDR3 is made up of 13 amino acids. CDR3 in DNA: TGCAGCGTTGAGGGGGACAGGATTAATGGCTACACCTTC. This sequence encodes CSVEGDRINGYTF.

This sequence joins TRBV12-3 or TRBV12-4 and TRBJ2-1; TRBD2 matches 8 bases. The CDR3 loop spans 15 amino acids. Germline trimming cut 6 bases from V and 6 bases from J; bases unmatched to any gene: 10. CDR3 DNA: TGTGCCAGCAGACTAGGGTCTGGGACTAGCAATGAGCAGTTCTTC. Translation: CASRLGSGTSNEQFF.

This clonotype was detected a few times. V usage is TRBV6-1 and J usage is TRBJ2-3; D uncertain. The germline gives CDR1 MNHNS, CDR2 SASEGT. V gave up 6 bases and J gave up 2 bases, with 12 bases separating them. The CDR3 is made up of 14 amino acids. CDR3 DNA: TGTGCCAGCAGCGGGCTAACCCTCACAGATACGCAGTATTTT. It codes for CASSGLTLTDTQYF.

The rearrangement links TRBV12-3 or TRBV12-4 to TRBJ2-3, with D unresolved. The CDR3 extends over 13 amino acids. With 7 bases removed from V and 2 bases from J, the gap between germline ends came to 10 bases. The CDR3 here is CASTHRNTDTQYF. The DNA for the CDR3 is TGTGCCAGCACCCATAGAAACACAGATACGCAGTATTTT.

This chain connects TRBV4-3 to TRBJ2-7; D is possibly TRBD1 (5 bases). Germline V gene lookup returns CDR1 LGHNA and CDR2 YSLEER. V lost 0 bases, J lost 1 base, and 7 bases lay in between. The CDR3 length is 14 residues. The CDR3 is CASSQDRASYEQYF. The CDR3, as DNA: TGCGCCAGCAGCCAAGACAGGGCGTCCTACGAGCAGTACTTC.

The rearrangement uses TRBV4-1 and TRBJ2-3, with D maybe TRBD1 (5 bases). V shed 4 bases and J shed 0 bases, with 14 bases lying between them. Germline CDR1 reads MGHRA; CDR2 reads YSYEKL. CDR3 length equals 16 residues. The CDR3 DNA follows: TGCGCCAGCAGCCCACAGGACGGCTCTAGCACAGATACGCAGTATTTT. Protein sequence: CASSPQDGSSTDTQYF.

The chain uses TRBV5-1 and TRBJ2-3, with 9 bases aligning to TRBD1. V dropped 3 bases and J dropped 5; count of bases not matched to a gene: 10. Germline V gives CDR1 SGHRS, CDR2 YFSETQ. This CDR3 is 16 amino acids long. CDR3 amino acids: CASSSALGQGQDTQYF. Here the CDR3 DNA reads TGCGCCAGCAGCTCCGCCCTGGGACAGGGTCAAGATACGCAGTATTTT.

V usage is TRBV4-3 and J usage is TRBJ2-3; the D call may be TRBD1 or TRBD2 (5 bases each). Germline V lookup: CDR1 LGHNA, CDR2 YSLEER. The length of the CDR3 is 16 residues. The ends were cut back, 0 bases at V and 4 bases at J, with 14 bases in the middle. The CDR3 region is CASSQEGGQSADTQYF. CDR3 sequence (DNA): TGCGCCAGCAGCCAAGAAGGAGGACAATCCGCAGATACGCAGTATTTT.

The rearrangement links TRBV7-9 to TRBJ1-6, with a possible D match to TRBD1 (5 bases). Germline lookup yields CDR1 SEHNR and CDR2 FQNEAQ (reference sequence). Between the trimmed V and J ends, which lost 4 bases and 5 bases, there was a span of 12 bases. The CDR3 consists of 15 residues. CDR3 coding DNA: TGTGCCAGCAGCTCATCCGGGACCGATAATTCACCCCTCCACTTT. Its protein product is CASSSSGTDNSPLHF.

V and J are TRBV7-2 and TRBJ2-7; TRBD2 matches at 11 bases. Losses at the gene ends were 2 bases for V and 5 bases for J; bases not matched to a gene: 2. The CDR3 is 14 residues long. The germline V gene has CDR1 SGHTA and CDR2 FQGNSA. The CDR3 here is CASSLQLAGDEQYF. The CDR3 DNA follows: TGTGCCAGCAGCTTACAACTAGCGGGAGACGAGCAGTACTTC.